Below, 27 T cell receptor beta chains from the same sample are listed, as sequenced in a study of response to subunit inactivated influenza vaccine. Each CDR3 protein is one row after TCRdb ran MiXCR on the RT-PCR reads. The repertoire holds about 530,000 distinct CDR3 sequences, 10% to 15% seen once, with over 10% in the top ten. The sample in question was PBMCs from blood, obtained around seven weeks after vaccination. Receptor source: a man between 50 and 59 years old who received an inactivated influenza vaccine.

In its sample, this clonotype was seen a few times. The chain carries TRBV5-1 and TRBJ2-7; possibly TRBD1 for D (5 bases). CDR1 is SGHRS and CDR2 is YFSETQ in the germline V gene. There are 15 residues in the CDR3. Trimming took off 4 bases at V and 0 bases at J, with 14 bases between the two ends. The CDR3 is CASSTFETASYEQYF. In DNA, the CDR3 is TGCGCCAGCAGCACCTTTGAGACAGCCTCCTACGAGCAGTACTTC.

This clonotype appeared many times. In nucleotides, the CDR3 is TGTGCCAGCAGCAGATTAACCGGGGAGCTGTTTTTT. This gives the protein CASSRLTGELFF. The chain is built from TRBV12-3 or TRBV12-4 and TRBJ2-2; D is ambiguous. V was pared by 6 bases and J by 5 bases, with 7 bases between. The CDR3 has 12 residues.

The chain couples TRBV12-3 or TRBV12-4 to TRBJ2-7; unclear D gene. The CDR3 is 12 amino acids. The V end was cut by 4 bases, the J end by 6 bases, with 10 bases between. CDR3 protein: CASSSDGPEQYF. CDR3 coding DNA: TGTGCCAGCAGTTCCGACGGGCCCGAGCAGTACTTC.

The gene calls are TRBV24-1 and TRBJ2-3; possibly TRBD2 for D (6 bases). The CDR3 length is 13 residues. V lost 2 bases and J 6 bases, leaving 8 bases between the germline ends. Germline CDR1 and CDR2: KGHDR and SFDVKD. This chain's CDR3 is CATSDSGVDTQYF. In DNA, the CDR3 is TGTGCCACCAGTGATTCGGGGGTGGATACGCAGTATTTT.

A few counts support this clonotype. This chain links TRBV28 with TRBJ2-2; 13 bases agree with TRBD2. The CDR3 consists of 17 residues. CDR1 and CDR2 from the germline V gene are MDHEN and SYDVKM. The junction had 7 bases not matched to a gene; V was cut back by 5 bases and J by 4 bases. The CDR3 protein is CASSRSGLAGSTGELFF. As DNA, the CDR3 is TGTGCCAGCAGTCGGTCGGGACTAGCGGGGAGCACCGGGGAGCTGTTTTTT. The full variable domain, completed using reference TRBV28 and TRBJ2-2, is DVKVTQSSRYLVKRTGEKVFLECVQDMDHENMFWYRQDPGLGLRLIYFSYDVKMKEKGDIPEGYSVSREKKERFSLILESASTNQTSMYLCASSRSGLAGSTGELFFGEGSRLTVL.

This clonotype was seen only a few times. This rearrangement joins TRBV6-1 to TRBJ2-5; 7 bases line up with TRBD2. Germline V gives CDR1 MNHNS, CDR2 SASEGT. Germline trimming cut 8 bases from V and 5 bases from J; bases unmatched to any gene: 11. This CDR3 spans 14 amino acids. The CDR3 sequence is CASSRRDYGETQYF. CDR3 nucleotides: TGTGCCAGCTCCCGGCGGGACTACGGGGAGACCCAGTACTTC.

Here the CDR3 reads CSARAGANTGELFF. The CDR3 region has the DNA TGCAGTGCTAGGGCGGGGGCCAACACCGGGGAGCTGTTTTTT. This chain connects TRBV20-1 to TRBJ2-2; tentatively, D is TRBD2 (7 bases). Between the trimmed V and J ends, which lost 3 bases and 2 bases, there was a span of 10 bases. CDR3 size: 14 residues. The germline V gene encodes CDR1 DFQATT and CDR2 SNEGSKA (reference sequence).

This clonotype was counted many times. The chain combines TRBV10-3 with TRBJ2-5; D tentatively reads TRBD1 or TRBD2 (6 bases each). The CDR3 has 15 amino acids. Germline V gene data show CDR1 as ENHRY and CDR2 as SYGVKD. V lost 6 bases and J lost 4, with 18 bases in between. The CDR3 bases are TGTGCCATCAGGGGCCGAGACGGGGGCGCAGAGACCCAGTACTTC. This sequence encodes CAIRGRDGGAETQYF.

Worth noting for this clonotype: The junction departs from the called germline gene at one end, perhaps through a read error. The chain has TRBV10-3 and TRBJ2-7; 7 nucleotides line up with TRBD2. Germline V gene sequence: CDR1 ENHRY, CDR2 SYGVKD. This CDR3 region has 14 residues. The CDR3, as DNA: TGTGCCATCGGTGAGAGGACTAGGGGCTACGAGCAGTACTTC. Translating it yields CAIGERTRGYEQYF.

The CDR3 loop reads CATSDSPTRYEQFF. The CDR3 region has the DNA TGTGCCACCAGTGATTCCCCGACTAGGTATGAGCAGTTCTTC. The V gene is TRBV24-1, the J gene TRBJ2-1; D may be TRBD2 (6 bases). The V gene's germline CDR1 is KGHDR and CDR2 SFDVKD. V dropped 2 bases and J dropped 8 bases, with 12 bases sitting between them. CDR3 length equals 14 residues.

This clonotype was counted between two and nine times. The J gene is TRBJ2-6, the V gene TRBV7-2; no clear D. Trimming removed 6 bases at V and 4 bases at J, with 13 bases between. The CDR3 is made up of 15 amino acids. CDR1 and CDR2 from the germline V gene are SGHTA and FQGNSA. The CDR3 DNA follows: TGTGCCAGCAGACCAGCAGGTGCCGGGGCCAACGTCCTGACTTTC. It specifies CASRPAGAGANVLTF.

The chain combines TRBV7-2 with TRBJ2-4; the D gene is possibly TRBD2 (6 bases). Deletions cut 5 bases from V and 4 bases from J, with 12 bases between. CDR1 is SGHTA, CDR2 FQGNSA, per germline. CDR3 size: 14 residues. The CDR3 DNA reads as TGTGCCAGCAGCGCCCAGGGAGGAAAAAACATTCAGTACTTC. Its translation is CASSAQGGKNIQYF.

The chain links TRBV5-4 to TRBJ2-3; 9 bases line up with TRBD2. V was pared by 1 base and J by 5 bases, with 5 bases of the junction left unmatched. Germline-derived CDR1 and CDR2 are SGHNT and YYREEE (reference sequence). The CDR3 loop spans 15 amino acids. CDR3 residues: CASSLRAGGQDTQYF. CDR3 sequence (DNA): TGTGCCAGCAGCTTGCGTGCGGGGGGGCAAGATACGCAGTATTTT.

This chain connects TRBV6-1 to TRBJ2-2; TRBD2 matches at 9 bases. Unmatched junction bases numbered 9, after V lost 4 bases and J lost 6 bases. This CDR3 region has 16 residues. Per germline, CDR1 MNHNS and CDR2 SASEGT. CDR3 loop: CASSGASGIVPGELFF. CDR3 nucleotides: TGTGCCAGCAGTGGAGCTAGCGGGATTGTCCCCGGGGAGCTGTTTTTT.

This clonotype has at least ten counts. The chain is built from TRBV4-1 and TRBJ2-1; 9 bases match TRBD2. The CDR3 is 15 residues long. V gave up 6 bases and J gave up 10 bases; unmatched junction bases: 13. Germline assignment: CDR1 MGHRA and CDR2 YSYEKL. The CDR3 is CASRGLALIPTEQFF. The CDR3 DNA follows: TGCGCCAGCAGAGGACTAGCGTTGATTCCTACGGAGCAGTTCTTC.

This clonotype showed up many times. V is TRBV7-2 and J is TRBJ2-7; D unresolved. The CDR3 is made up of 14 amino acids. Germline assignment: CDR1 SGHTA and CDR2 FQGNSA. V was clipped by 5 bases and J by 3 bases, with 14 bases between them. As DNA, the CDR3 is TGTGCCAGCAGCCAAAACCCGCTAGGCTACGAGCAGTACTTC. This encodes CASSQNPLGYEQYF.

J is TRBJ2-3 and V is TRBV4-1, with no clear D. CDR1 and CDR2 (germline): MGHRA, YSYEKL. There are 16 residues in the CDR3. Trimming took 2 bases from V and 0 from J, leaving 12 bases between them. The CDR3 DNA is TGCGCCAGCAGCCAATGGGCCAGGAACAGCACAGATACGCAGTATTTT. Protein sequence: CASSQWARNSTDTQYF.

This clonotype has ten or more counts. The chain combines TRBV4-3 with TRBJ1-1, with TRBD1 matching 10 bases. V lost 4 bases and J lost 5; bases outside the gene matches: 7. The V gene's germline CDR1 is LGHNA and CDR2 YSLEER. There are 15 residues in the CDR3. The CDR3 loop reads CASSRMTGGTTEAFF. The CDR3, as DNA: TGCGCCAGCAGCCGGATGACAGGGGGCACGACTGAAGCTTTCTTT.

The chain couples TRBV20-1 to TRBJ1-3; D is ambiguous. There are 13 residues in the CDR3. The germline CDR1 and CDR2 sequences are DFQATT and SNEGSKA (reference sequence). V was pared by 1 base and J by 3 bases, with 7 bases between. The CDR3 region has the DNA TGCAGTGCTAGAGTTACACTTGGAAACACCATATATTTT. This sequence encodes CSARVTLGNTIYF.

This clonotype was counted ten times or more. The chain's CDR3 is CSASLQPETQYF. The CDR3 DNA sequence: TGCAGTGCTAGTCTCCAACCCGAGACCCAGTACTTC. J is TRBJ2-5 and V is TRBV20-1; no clear D. Trimming took 3 bases from V and 5 from J, leaving 10 bases between them. CDR3 length: 12 residues. In germline, CDR1 is DFQATT, CDR2 SNEGSKA (reference sequence).

The chain uses TRBV19 and TRBJ1-1; 7 bases are a match to TRBD1. Germline V gene sequence: CDR1 LNHDA, CDR2 SQIVND (reference sequence). With 7 bases clipped from V and 7 bases from J, the junction kept 6 bases outside the gene matches. This CDR3 region has 12 residues. The CDR3 bases are TGTGCCAGTACCGGGGACAGCAGTGAAGCTTTCTTT. Its translation is CASTGDSSEAFF.

The genes are TRBV10-3 and TRBJ1-1; D is uncertain. Trimming removed 3 bases at V and 6 bases at J, with 14 bases between. The CDR3 length is 14 residues. Germline loops: CDR1 ENHRY, CDR2 SYGVKD. The CDR3 DNA sequence: TGTGCCATCAGTGAAAGAAAGCGAACGGCTGAAGCTTTCTTT. It specifies CAISERKRTAEAFF.

CDR3 region: CASSPSGQLAKNIQYF. The CDR3 DNA reads TGTGCCAGCTCACCATCGGGACAGCTAGCCAAAAACATTCAGTACTTC. The rearrangement uses TRBV18 and TRBJ2-4; 7 nucleotides line up with TRBD1. V lost 2 bases and J lost 0; bases outside the gene matches: 4. Germline CDR1 reads KGHSH; CDR2 reads LQKENI. The CDR3 is 16 residues long. The variable domain in full, with the rest retrieved from reference TRBV18 and TRBJ2-4, is NAGVMQNPRHLVRRRGQEARLRCSPMKGHSHVYWYRQLPEEGLKFMVYLQKENIIDESGMPKERFSAEFPKEGPSILRIQQVVRGDSAAYFCASSPSGQLAKNIQYFGAGTRLSVL.

In its sample, this clonotype was seen many times. V and J are TRBV7-9 and TRBJ2-3; D is unresolved. The CDR3 consists of 14 residues. Trimming shortened V by 7 bases and J by 0 bases, and 11 bases separated the two germline ends. Germline CDR1 reads SEHNR; CDR2 reads FQNEAQ (reference sequence). The CDR3 region is CASNLSPSTDTQYF. CDR3 nucleotide sequence: TGTGCCAGCAACCTCAGCCCTAGCACAGATACGCAGTATTTT.

The genes are TRBV25-1 and TRBJ2-5; D is undetermined. This CDR3 spans 13 amino acids. Trimming pared 3 bases from V and 2 bases from J, leaving 7 bases between. Germline CDR1 and CDR2: MGHDK and SYGVNS. The CDR3 spells CASSDLLQETQYF. In nucleotides, the CDR3 is TGTGCCAGCAGTGATCTGCTACAAGAGACCCAGTACTTC.

The chain couples TRBV7-8 to TRBJ2-1, with D tentatively TRBD1 (6 bases). Between the trimmed V and J ends, which lost 4 bases and 4 bases, there was a span of 14 bases. Germline V lookup: CDR1 SGHVS, CDR2 FQNEAQ. The CDR3 runs 15 residues. The CDR3 bases are TGTGCCAGCAGCTCCCACAGGGATAGGTACAATGAGCAGTTCTTC. It translates to CASSSHRDRYNEQFF. Full variable domain (outside the CDR3, taken from reference TRBV7-8 and TRBJ2-1): GAGVSQSPRYKVAKRGQDVALRCDPISGHVSLFWYQQALGQGPEFLTYFQNEAQLDKSGLPSDRFFAERPEGSVSTLKIQRTQQEDSAVYLCASSSHRDRYNEQFFGPGTRLTVL.

This clonotype was recorded once. This chain connects TRBV12-3 or TRBV12-4 to TRBJ2-1, with 7 bases aligning to TRBD2. V trimming: 5 bases; J trimming: 7 bases; junction bases outside the gene matches: 8. This CDR3 has 14 amino acids. The CDR3 is CASSQALANNEQFF. CDR3 coding DNA: TGTGCCAGCAGTCAAGCACTAGCGAATAATGAGCAGTTCTTC.